A single sample is the source of the 5 T cell receptor beta chains below, sequenced in a study of CD8+CD57+ T cells in acquired aplastic anemia (dated by TCRdb to the late 2010s). TCRdb shows the sequencer as Illumina HiSeq 2000. Genomic DNA was used as template for profiling of TCR beta VDJ combinations and CDR3 sequences. TCRdb handled the public reads itself, with Q25 trimming in fastp and clone calling in MiXCR, and kept productive beta chains. Each entry is one CDR3 protein sequence, shown with its most common DNA and genes. The sample table contains roughly 80,000 distinct CDR3 sequences; only one count was recorded for about 70% of them. Together, the top ten hold 70% to 90% of the sample. Expansion of CD8+CD57+ cells had been shown by flow cytometry in the patients chosen for sequencing. The sample consisted of sorted CD4+, CD8+, or CD8+CD57+ T cells (not recorded which) from PBMCs. The receptors stem from a human donor with aplastic anemia.

The chain couples TRBV27 to TRBJ2-1, with 12 bases fitting TRBD2. Germline CDR1 reads MNHEY; CDR2 reads SMNVEV (reference sequence). This CDR3 is built from 16 residues. Trimming at V came to 2 bases and at J to 6 bases, leaving 5 bases not matched to a gene. The chain's CDR3 is CASSLTGTSGFNEQFF. The CDR3 DNA sequence: TGTGCCAGCAGTTTAACCGGGACTAGCGGGTTCAATGAGCAGTTCTTC.

The chain combines TRBV29-1 with TRBJ1-2; D unclear. The CDR3 is 12 amino acids. Germline lookup yields CDR1 SQVTM and CDR2 ANQGSEA. The V and J ends lost 3 bases and 4 bases respectively, with 9 bases between them. The CDR3 DNA sequence: TGCAGCGTTGACCGGGGAGCCTATGGCTACACCTTC. Amino acids: CSVDRGAYGYTF.

The chain is built from TRBV29-1 and TRBJ2-4; possibly TRBD1 for D (5 bases). The CDR3 is made up of 13 amino acids. CDR1 is SQVTM, CDR2 ANQGSEA, per germline. V lost 7 bases and J 6 bases, leaving 16 bases between the germline ends. Here the CDR3 DNA reads TGCAGCGGTTCCCTCCAGGGTGGAAACATTCAGTACTTC. Translated, it gives CSGSLQGGNIQYF.

The chain carries TRBV7-9 and TRBJ1-5, with a tentative D call TRBD1 (5 bases). The CDR3 extends over 15 amino acids. Trimming removed 5 bases from V and 2 bases from J, with 13 bases in between. CDR1 is SEHNR, CDR2 FQNEAQ, per germline (reference sequence). The CDR3 DNA follows: TGTGCCAGCAGCCCAGGGTATGACGGCAATCAGCCCCAGCATTTT. Translating it yields CASSPGYDGNQPQHF.

The rearrangement links TRBV5-6 to TRBJ1-3, with TRBD1 matching 8 bases. Losses at the gene ends were 0 bases for V and 4 bases for J; bases not matched to a gene: 3. Germline CDR1 reads SGHDT; CDR2 reads YYEEEE. This CDR3 has 15 residues. The CDR3, as DNA: TGTGCCAGCAGCTTGGGCAGGGGGCAGGGAAACACCATATATTTT. It yields the protein CASSLGRGQGNTIYF. The variable domain in full, with the rest retrieved from reference TRBV5-6 and TRBJ1-3, is DAGVTQSPTHLIKTRGQQVTLRCSPKSGHDTVSWYQQALGQGPQFIFQYYEEEERQRGNFPDRFSGHQFPNYSSELNVNALLLGDSALYLCASSLGRGQGNTIYFGEGSWLTVV.